The 28 T cell receptor beta chains presented below share a single source sample, sequenced in a study of metastatic and nonmetastatic thyroid tumors. Among the patients, none had received any treatment before thyroid surgery. TCRdb reprocessed the PCR reads using MiXCR. The sample shows 30,000 to 35,000 clones, 25% to 30% of them seen only once. What was sequenced was blood. These receptors were collected from a female donor with papillary thyroid cancer or a benign thyroid nodule (not recorded which). Some clones in this sample may be carry-over from other donors' samples.

In the case of this clone: This may arise from a read error, as a much more abundant clone is one base away. J is TRBJ2-4 and V is TRBV10-2; D gene ambiguous. The CDR3 consists of 11 residues. The germline CDR1 and CDR2 sequences are WSHSY and SAAADI. The CDR3 reads CASSAGSEFHF. The CDR3 DNA is TGCGCCAGCAGTGCGGGCAGTGAGTTTCACTTC.

Concerning this clone: A read error may account for a junction end that differs from germline. The CDR3 sequence: CAISISGTVFHPQHF. The CDR3 nucleotides are TGCGCCATCAGCATCTCCGGGACAGTCTTTCATCCCCAGCATTTT. V and J are TRBV5-1 and TRBJ1-5; 7 bases match TRBD1. CDR1 is SGHRS and CDR2 is YFSETQ in the germline V gene. This CDR3 has 15 residues.

As to this clone: At one of its ends the junction is not consistent with the germline gene, which may arise from a read error. V and J are TRBV20-1 and TRBJ2-7; unclear D gene. The CDR3 loop spans 15 amino acids. Germline CDR1 reads DFQATT; CDR2 reads SNEGSKA (reference sequence). In nucleotides, the CDR3 is TGCAGTGCACCCCCTCGGTGGATGACCTCCGACGAGCAGTACTTC. Translating gives CSAPPRWMTSDEQYF.

The chain uses TRBV5-1 and TRBJ1-1; 10 nucleotides agree with TRBD1. The CDR3 is 16 residues long. The ends lost 3 bases at V and 5 bases at J; junction bases unmatched: 10. Germline CDR1 and CDR2: SGHRS and YFSETQ. Here the CDR3 DNA reads TGCGCCAGCAGCTACTCGGGACAGGGGCTCATTACTGAAGCTTTCTTT. Amino acid sequence: CASSYSGQGLITEAFF.

This clone showed up many times. V usage is TRBV20-1 and J usage is TRBJ2-1; 10 bases align to TRBD2. This CDR3 is 16 amino acids long. The germline gives CDR1 DFQATT, CDR2 SNEGSKA (reference sequence). Unmatched junction bases numbered 9, after V lost 0 bases and J lost 7 bases. As DNA, the CDR3 is TGCAGTGCTAGAGATCCCAGGGTAGCGGGGGGTAATGAGCAGTTCTTC. Residues: CSARDPRVAGGNEQFF.

In this sample, this clone is medium-sized (0.01 to 0.1%). The V call is TRBV20-1, the J call TRBJ2-7, with TRBD2 as a possible D gene (5 bases). V was pared by 2 bases and J by 3 bases, with 17 bases between. Germline V gene sequence: CDR1 DFQATT, CDR2 SNEGSKA (reference sequence). The CDR3 totals 15 residues. The CDR3 nucleotides are TGCAGTGCTAGAAGCGCGCTTTCAGGACTCTACGAGCAGTACTTC. This translates into CSARSALSGLYEQYF.

As for this clone: Sequence at one end of the junction differs from germline and may be a read error. The chain recombines TRBV27 with TRBJ1-2, with 7 nucleotides matching TRBD1. The CDR3 is 15 residues long. Germline CDR1 MNHEY, CDR2 SMNVEV (reference sequence). CDR3 bases: TGTTCCAGCAGCCCCTCAGCACAGGGGAGGAGGGGCTACACCTTC. Translated, it gives CSSSPSAQGRRGYTF.

At least ten counts were recorded for this clone. Mismatch with germline at one junction end may stem from a read error. This chain links TRBV5-4 with TRBJ1-5; maybe TRBD1 (5 bases). The CDR3 has 14 residues. Germline CDR1 is SGHNT and CDR2 is YYREEE (reference sequence). The DNA for the CDR3 is TGCGCCAGCAGCTTGGGAGGGGCCAATCAGCCCCAGCATTTT. This translates into CASSLGGANQPQHF.

This clone has a handful of counts. The V call is TRBV6-1, the J call TRBJ1-1; 11 bases fit TRBD1. Germline values: CDR1 MNHNS, CDR2 SASEGT. There are 14 residues in the CDR3. The J segment lost 10 bases and the V segment lost 6 bases, leaving 10 bases of the junction unmatched. CDR3 bases: TGTGCCAGCAGAACGTGGACAGGGGGCGAAGGAGCTTTCTTT. It codes for CASRTWTGGEGAFF.

This clone was seen at least ten times. This rearrangement joins TRBV20-1 to TRBJ2-1; 16 nucleotides agree with TRBD2. V gave up 5 bases and J gave up 4 bases; unmatched junction bases: 17. There are 20 residues in the CDR3. The germline CDR1 and CDR2 sequences are DFQATT and SNEGSKA (reference sequence). CDR3 in DNA: TGCAGTGCTTCATACTTGGGGACTAGCGGGGGGGCCACGAGGTACAATGAGCAGTTCTTC. This encodes CSASYLGTSGGATRYNEQFF.

This clone was recorded at least ten times. This rearrangement joins TRBV7-3 to TRBJ2-3; tentatively, D is TRBD1 (6 bases). This CDR3 has 16 residues. The V gene's germline CDR1 is SGHTA and CDR2 FQGTGA. V dropped 1 base and J dropped 1 base, with 12 bases sitting between them. CDR3 protein: CASSLKGGWGTDTQYF. The CDR3 nucleotides are TGTGCCAGCAGCTTAAAAGGGGGTTGGGGCACAGATACGCAGTATTTT.

The genes are TRBV7-3 and TRBJ2-7; TRBD2 matches 10 bases. Germline CDR1 SGHTA, CDR2 FQGTGA. This CDR3 has 15 amino acids. V was pared by 5 bases and J by 3 bases, with 7 bases of the junction left unmatched. CDR3 amino acids: CASSQRRTSGYEQYF. CDR3 DNA sequence: TGTGCCAGCAGCCAAAGGCGGACTAGCGGCTACGAGCAGTACTTC.

The chain recombines TRBV6-1 with TRBJ2-2; D possibly uses TRBD1 or TRBD2 (5 bases each). The CDR3 spans 13 residues. Trimming left V 0 bases short and J 10 bases short, with 9 bases between. The germline gives CDR1 MNHNS, CDR2 SASEGT. The CDR3 nucleotides are TGTGCCAGCAGTGAAGCGGGGGTATCGGAGCTGTTTTTT. It codes for CASSEAGVSELFF.

This clone was recorded many times. The chain joins TRBV25-1 to TRBJ1-4; D remains ambiguous. Germline CDR1 is MGHDK and CDR2 is SYGVNS. V was trimmed by 3 bases and J by 0 bases, leaving 11 bases between them. CDR3 size: 16 residues. DNA of the CDR3: TGTGCCAGCAGTGATGGGCACTCCTCAACTAATGAAAAACTGTTTTTT. This translates into CASSDGHSSTNEKLFF.

CDR3 region: CSAPSGGIHEQYF. In DNA form, the CDR3 reads TGCAGTGCTCCCAGTGGGGGTATCCACGAGCAGTACTTC. This chain links TRBV20-1 with TRBJ2-7; D possibly uses TRBD1 or TRBD2 (5 bases each). Germline values: CDR1 DFQATT, CDR2 SNEGSKA (reference sequence). This CDR3 has 13 amino acids. The V end was cut by 5 bases, the J end by 5 bases, with 16 bases between.

At least ten counts were recorded for this clone. This may arise from a read error, as a much more abundant clone is one base away. Other DNA sequences in the same sample also yield this CDR3. The CDR3 reads CAGNSVSGAPYEQYF. The CDR3 bases are TGTGCCGGCAATTCGGTCTCAGGGGCCCCCTACGAGCAGTACTTC. The rearrangement uses TRBV2 and TRBJ2-7; D may be TRBD1 (6 bases). Trimming pared 11 bases from V and 2 bases from J, leaving 22 bases between. Germline values: CDR1 SNHLY, CDR2 FYNNEI. CDR3 length: 15 residues.

This clone showed up just a few times. The V and J genes are TRBV27 and TRBJ1-5, with 8 bases matching TRBD1. The germline CDR1 and CDR2 sequences are MNHEY and SMNVEV (reference sequence). The CDR3 has 14 residues. With V trimmed by 2 bases and J by 6 bases, 3 bases remained unmatched. CDR3 bases: TGTGCCAGCAGTTTACAGGGGACAGGTCAGCCCCAGCATTTT. Translation: CASSLQGTGQPQHF.

The chain joins TRBV6-1 to TRBJ2-5, with 8 nucleotides matching TRBD2. The germline V gene has CDR1 MNHNS and CDR2 SASEGT. The CDR3 consists of 15 residues. V lost 10 bases, J lost 1 base, and 11 bases stayed unmatched. The CDR3 DNA follows: TGTGCCACCGGGGGAGGTAGCGGGGCCCAAGAGACCCAGTACTTC. Translating it yields CATGGGSGAQETQYF.

Only a few counts were recorded for this clone. V and J are TRBV24-1 and TRBJ2-5; TRBD1 is a possible D gene (5 bases). Per the germline V gene, CDR1 is KGHDR and CDR2 is SFDVKD. Trimming took 5 bases from V and 2 from J, leaving 14 bases between them. This CDR3 contains 15 residues. The CDR3 nucleotides read TGTGCCACCAGTGCCCCGACAGTGCGTCAAGAGACCCAGTACTTC. Amino acids: CATSAPTVRQETQYF.

The chain combines TRBV10-3 with TRBJ2-2, with 7 positions matching TRBD2. With 10 bases clipped from V and 5 bases from J, the junction kept 13 bases outside the gene matches. The CDR3 runs to 15 residues. CDR1 and CDR2 from the germline V gene are ENHRY and SYGVKD. The CDR3 protein is CATGMGGEGTGELFF. CDR3 nucleotides: TGTGCCACAGGAATGGGGGGGGAAGGGACCGGGGAGCTGTTTTTT.

The chain carries TRBV6-2 or TRBV6-3 and TRBJ1-2; D is unresolved. CDR1 is MNHEY and CDR2 is SVGEGT in the germline V gene. This CDR3 has 12 residues. V was shortened by 10 bases and J by 9 bases, with 18 bases between the two germline ends. This CDR3 reads CAIIQDTYSYTF. For the CDR3, the DNA is TGTGCCATCATCCAAGACACGTATAGCTACACCTTC.

This chain connects TRBV20-1 to TRBJ2-3; 15 bases are a match to TRBD2. CDR1 DFQATT and CDR2 SNEGSKA come from the germline V gene (reference sequence). This CDR3 has 16 amino acids. With V trimmed by 5 bases and J by 0 bases, 3 bases remained unmatched. The CDR3 sequence: CSASGLAGGSTDTQYF. The CDR3 DNA reads as TGCAGTGCTTCCGGACTAGCGGGAGGGAGCACAGATACGCAGTATTTT.

Many counts were recorded for this clone. This rearrangement joins TRBV2 to TRBJ2-3; either TRBD1 or TRBD2 may fit D (8 bases each). Trimming took 6 bases from V and 6 from J, leaving 19 bases between them. Germline V gene lookup returns CDR1 SNHLY and CDR2 FYNNEI. This CDR3 is built from 15 residues. The DNA for the CDR3 is TGTGCCAGCAGGAGTACTAGCGGACAGGGTGATACGCAGTATTTT. It specifies CASRSTSGQGDTQYF.

The rearrangement uses TRBV11-2 and TRBJ1-3, with unresolved D. Germline CDR1 and CDR2: SGHAT and FQNNGV. The CDR3 length is 14 residues. Deletions cut 5 bases from V and 4 bases from J, with 12 bases between. The CDR3 DNA reads TGTGCCAGCAGCCACATCGTCGGGGGAAACACCATATATTTT. It codes for CASSHIVGGNTIYF.

This clone occurred many times. The V gene is TRBV6-1, the J gene TRBJ2-3, with D perhaps TRBD2 (7 bases). With 11 bases removed from V and 3 bases from J, the gap between germline ends came to 15 bases. Germline values: CDR1 MNHNS, CDR2 SASEGT. This CDR3 spans 13 amino acids. CDR3 protein: CAGSAGATDTQYF. The CDR3 DNA follows: TGTGCCGGTTCGGCGGGGGCAACAGATACGCAGTATTTT.

Turning to this clone: At one of its ends the junction is not consistent with the germline gene, which may arise from a read error. This chain connects TRBV20-1 to TRBJ2-1; 10 nucleotides align to TRBD2. The germline gives CDR1 DFQATT, CDR2 SNEGSKA (reference sequence). The length of the CDR3 is 18 residues. CDR3 DNA sequence: TGCAGTGCTAGAGTCTTAGGTACTAGCGGGATCTCCTACAATGAGCCGTTCTTC. Its protein product is CSARVLGTSGISYNEPFF.

There are a few counts of this clone. The chain carries TRBV6-1 and TRBJ2-3; D gene uncertain. The germline V gene encodes CDR1 MNHNS and CDR2 SASEGT. V was clipped by 9 bases and J by 4 bases, with 17 bases between them. The CDR3 is 14 residues long. DNA of the CDR3: TGTGCCAGTAGTACCCTACTTGGTGCAGATACGCAGTATTTT. The encoded protein is CASSTLLGADTQYF.

This chain links TRBV30 with TRBJ1-2, with 9 bases lining up with TRBD1. Germline values: CDR1 GTSNPN, CDR2 SVGIG (reference sequence). This CDR3 contains 14 residues. J gave up 8 bases and V 0 bases, and 7 bases lay outside the gene matches. CDR3 DNA sequence: TGTGCCTGGAGTGTCTCTACAGGGGGCAGAGGCTACACCTTC. Protein sequence: CAWSVSTGGRGYTF.